Listed here are 29 T cell receptor beta chains from one sample, sequenced in a study of blood T cell repertoires in COVID-19. Profiling relied on immunoSEQ multiplex PCR, and the TCRdb table lists in-frame clones only, not all of them. The table lists fewer than 300,000 clones, around 81% of them singletons. Material: peripheral blood. Receptors originate from a woman aged 60-70 years with active or convalescent COVID-19.

In this sample, this clone turned up a few times. The CDR3 loop reads CASSEPTGGTSHEQFF. The CDR3 DNA reads as TGCGCCAGCAGTGAGCCCACAGGGGGGACAAGCCATGAGCAGTTCTTC. This chain joins TRBV10-1 and TRBJ2-1, with TRBD1 matching 8 bases. Germline V gene lookup returns CDR1 WNHNN and CDR2 SYGVQD (reference sequence). The V segment lost 2 bases and the J segment 8 bases; nucleotides outside the gene matches: 11. This CDR3 region has 16 residues.

This clone appeared many times. This chain links TRBV24-1 with TRBJ1-2, with D hard to call. Between the trimmed V and J ends, which lost 5 bases and 8 bases, there was a span of 11 bases. Germline CDR1 is KGHDR and CDR2 is SFDVKD. The CDR3 totals 12 residues. CDR3 in amino acids: CATSGGGEGYTF. DNA for the CDR3: TGTGCCACCAGTGGCGGTGGTGAAGGCTACACCTTC.

The rearrangement links TRBV15 to TRBJ1-6; D possibly corresponds to TRBD1 (5 bases). Trimming pared 3 bases from V and 6 bases from J, leaving 9 bases between. This CDR3 is built from 14 residues. Germline assignment: CDR1 LNHNV and CDR2 YYDKDF (reference sequence). The CDR3 protein is CATSSGRGNSPLHF. In nucleotides, the CDR3 is TGTGCCACCAGCAGTGGTAGGGGTAATTCACCCCTCCACTTT.

The chain employs TRBV14 and TRBJ1-1; TRBD1 agrees at 9 bases. The ends lost 4 bases at V and 5 bases at J; junction bases unmatched: 17. The CDR3 runs to 18 residues. CDR1 SGHDN and CDR2 FVKESK come from the germline V gene. The CDR3 DNA follows: TGTGCCAGCAGCCTATTACGGGACAGGGCCTTTGGTAGGACTGAAGCTTTCTTT. As protein: CASSLLRDRAFGRTEAFF.

The chain is built from TRBV24-1 and TRBJ2-3, with 7 bases matching TRBD2. The CDR3 extends over 15 amino acids. V was pared by 5 bases and J by 0 bases, with 4 bases of the junction left unmatched. CDR1 is KGHDR and CDR2 is SFDVKD in the germline V gene. CDR3 region: CATSAGTKSTDTQYF. The CDR3, as DNA: TGTGCCACCAGTGCAGGGACTAAAAGCACAGATACGCAGTATTTT.

The chain carries TRBV6-5 and TRBJ2-2, with D possibly matching TRBD2 (5 bases). V lost 7 bases and J 4 bases, leaving 10 bases between the germline ends. The CDR3 extends over 13 amino acids. The germline CDR1 and CDR2 sequences are MNHEY and SVGAGI. CDR3 coding DNA: TGTGCCAGCACCCGAAGCGGCACCGGGGAGCTGTTTTTT. This codes for CASTRSGTGELFF.

This clone has a handful of counts. The CDR3 is CASSPLAGNSNQPQHF. DNA of the CDR3: TGTGCCAGCAGTCCGCTCGCGGGGAATAGCAATCAGCCCCAGCATTTT. The chain combines TRBV27 with TRBJ1-5; no clear D. V was trimmed by 5 bases and J by 0 bases, leaving 14 bases between them. There are 16 residues in the CDR3. Germline V gene sequence: CDR1 MNHEY, CDR2 SMNVEV (reference sequence).

This chain links TRBV7-9 with TRBJ2-7; 8 nucleotides match TRBD2. Germline V gene sequence: CDR1 SEHNR, CDR2 FQNEAQ (reference sequence). After removal of 0 bases from V and 5 bases from J, the junction contained 9 bases not matched to a gene. The CDR3 loop spans 16 amino acids. Here the CDR3 reads CASSLALRTSLHEQYF. The CDR3 nucleotides are TGTGCCAGCAGCTTAGCGCTAAGGACTAGCCTCCACGAGCAGTACTTC.

This rearrangement joins TRBV7-2 to TRBJ2-2; TRBD2 matches 7 bases. The CDR3 extends over 14 amino acids. J was trimmed by 7 bases and V by 5 bases; bases with no gene match: 7. The germline CDR1 and CDR2 sequences are SGHTA and FQGNSA. The CDR3 region is CASSRTRAGGELFF. Here the CDR3 DNA reads TGTGCCAGCAGCCGGACTAGGGCGGGCGGGGAGCTGTTTTTT.

The genes are TRBV10-3 and TRBJ1-1; D uncertain. The V and J ends lost 6 bases and 1 base respectively, with 9 bases between them. CDR3 length: 13 amino acids. Germline CDR1 and CDR2: ENHRY and SYGVKD. CDR3 residues: CAISRHTNTEAFF. The CDR3 DNA reads TGTGCCATCAGCCGCCACACGAACACTGAAGCTTTCTTT.

V usage is TRBV7-9 and J usage is TRBJ1-2; TRBD1 aligns across 7 bases. The V and J ends lost 5 bases and 8 bases, in that order; junction bases with no gene match: 8. Looked up from germline, CDR1 is SEHNR and CDR2 is FQNEAQ (reference sequence). The CDR3 extends over 13 amino acids. This CDR3 is CASSLTGVGGYTF. The CDR3 DNA sequence: TGTGCCAGCAGCCTAACAGGGGTTGGGGGCTACACCTTC.

The J gene is TRBJ1-5, the V gene TRBV27; no firm D call. V dropped 3 bases and J dropped 9 bases, with 12 bases sitting between them. The CDR3 covers 13 residues. The germline V gene encodes CDR1 MNHEY and CDR2 SMNVEV (reference sequence). The DNA for the CDR3 is TGTGCCAGCAGTTTGGCCCTCCCGGGGCCCCAGCATTTT. Protein product: CASSLALPGPQHF.

This chain links TRBV11-3 with TRBJ2-7; maybe TRBD1 (6 bases). Trimming cost V 5 bases and J 1 base, with 9 bases left between them. The CDR3 runs to 13 residues. Germline V lookup: CDR1 SGHNT, CDR2 YENEEA. The chain's CDR3 is CASSPQGSYEQYF. The CDR3 DNA is TGTGCCAGCAGCCCACAGGGTTCCTACGAGCAGTACTTC.

The chain recombines TRBV30 with TRBJ2-3; D perhaps matches TRBD2 (5 bases). Germline-derived CDR1 and CDR2 are GTSNPN and SVGIG (reference sequence). V gave up 3 bases and J gave up 0 bases, with 10 bases separating them. The CDR3 covers 14 residues. The CDR3, as DNA: TGTGCCTGGAGAGCGGACGGTAGCACAGATACGCAGTATTTT. Protein: CAWRADGSTDTQYF.

A few counts support this clone. This chain connects TRBV18 to TRBJ2-1, with 7 bases identical to TRBD1. V lost 6 bases and J lost 3; bases outside the gene matches: 11. This CDR3 has 16 residues. Germline CDR1 KGHSH, CDR2 LQKENI. The DNA of the CDR3 is TGTGCCAGCTCGCGTCGACAGGGAACGGGCTACAATGAGCAGTTCTTC. Translated, it gives CASSRRQGTGYNEQFF.

The chain couples TRBV21-1 to TRBJ2-7; TRBD1 reflects the table's D call only, with no check against the DNA. TRBV21-1 is recorded as a pseudogene. The CDR3 extends over 16 amino acids. CDR3 loop: CASSDRDTPFLYEQYF. CDR3 sequence (DNA): TGTGCCAGCAGCGATCGGGACACTCCATTCCTCTACGAGCAGTACTTC.

This clone was seen a single time. The chain is built from TRBV13 and TRBJ1-3; weak D call: TRBD1 (5 bases). The CDR3 is 15 amino acids. Germline assignment: CDR1 PRHDT and CDR2 FYEKMQ (reference sequence). V was pared by 6 bases and J by 0 bases, with 12 bases between. Here the CDR3 reads CASSLTGVSGNTIYF. CDR3 in DNA: TGTGCCAGCAGTCTTACAGGCGTCTCTGGAAACACCATATATTTT.

V and J are TRBV5-1 and TRBJ2-7; TRBD1 matches 11 bases. V shed 2 bases, J shed 4 bases, and the junction held 5 bases outside the gene matches. CDR3 length: 15 residues. Germline CDR1 is SGHRS and CDR2 is YFSETQ. As DNA, the CDR3 is TGCGCCAGCAGCTTAAGGGGACAGGGGGGGTACGAGCAGTACTTC. The encoded protein is CASSLRGQGGYEQYF. Drawing the rest from reference TRBV5-1 and TRBJ2-7, the complete variable domain is KAGVTQTPRYLIKTRGQQVTLSCSPISGHRSVSWYQQTPGQGLQFLFEYFSETQRNKGNFPGRFSGRQFSNSRSEMNVSTLELGDSALYLCASSLRGQGGYEQYFGPGTRLTVT.

This chain joins TRBV19 and TRBJ1-3; no firm D call. The CDR3 is 14 amino acids. Trimming removed 3 bases from V and 0 bases from J, with 6 bases in between. Germline loops: CDR1 LNHDA, CDR2 SQIVND (reference sequence). CDR3 nucleotide sequence: TGTGCCAGTAGTATCCCAGTCTCTGGAAACACCATATATTTT. It is translated as CASSIPVSGNTIYF.

The V call is TRBV4-2, the J call TRBJ1-2; TRBD1 might be the D (5 bases). V was clipped by 6 bases and J by 0 bases, with 17 bases between them. This CDR3 is 16 amino acids long. Germline CDR1 LGHNA, CDR2 YNFKEQ. CDR3 nucleotides: TGTGCCAGCAGTCAGCAGCAGGGCATAGCTAACTATGGCTACACCTTC. Residues: CASSQQQGIANYGYTF.

This chain joins TRBV6-5 and TRBJ2-7; 7 nucleotides agree with TRBD1. This CDR3 is built from 15 residues. Germline lookup yields CDR1 MNHEY and CDR2 SVGAGI. V dropped 5 bases and J dropped 3; count of bases not matched to a gene: 10. CDR3 in DNA: TGTGCCAGCAGTACTAGACAGGGTCAGGGCTACGAGCAGTACTTC. This translates into CASSTRQGQGYEQYF.

This chain uses TRBV4-3 with TRBJ1-2, with D maybe TRBD1 (6 bases). Germline CDR1 is LGHNA and CDR2 is YSLEER. V was cut by 5 bases and J by 5 bases, with 15 bases left in between. This CDR3 has 14 amino acids. In nucleotides, the CDR3 is TGCGCCAGCAGCGAAAGCGGGGGGCCTTATGGCTACACCTTC. Translation gives CASSESGGPYGYTF.

The V and J genes are TRBV19 and TRBJ2-6; a weak D match, TRBD1 (5 bases). This CDR3 comprises 17 residues. Germline CDR1 reads LNHDA; CDR2 reads SQIVND (reference sequence). V lost 3 bases and J lost 2, with 14 bases in between. The CDR3 DNA follows: TGTGCCAGTAGTATGAGACAGACCATCGCTGGGGCCAACGTCCTGACTTTC. Its protein product is CASSMRQTIAGANVLTF.

V is TRBV12-3 or TRBV12-4 and J is TRBJ1-1; D remains unclear. The CDR3 consists of 13 residues. Trimming stripped 8 bases from V and 0 bases from J, with 10 bases between. CDR3 region: CASSNGVNTEAFF. CDR3 DNA: TGTGCCAGCTCCAACGGGGTGAACACTGAAGCTTTCTTT.

The chain carries TRBV3-1 (or the pseudogene TRBV3-2) and TRBJ1-2, with TRBD1 as a possible D gene (5 bases). In germline, CDR1 is LGHDT, CDR2 YNNKEL (reference sequence). The germline V and J ends were trimmed by 2 bases and 8 bases, with 15 bases remaining between them. This CDR3 is 14 amino acids long. The CDR3 sequence: CASSQQTVTGGYTF. The CDR3 bases are TGTGCCAGCAGCCAACAGACAGTGACCGGAGGCTACACCTTC.

The genes are TRBV6-5 and TRBJ1-1; D is ambiguous. This CDR3 has 14 amino acids. CDR1 and CDR2 (germline): MNHEY, SVGAGI. Trimming stripped 4 bases from V and 4 bases from J, with 13 bases between. CDR3 residues: CASSFDFMGTEAFF. The CDR3 nucleotides are TGTGCCAGCAGTTTTGACTTCATGGGCACTGAAGCTTTCTTT.

This chain joins TRBV5-8 and TRBJ2-1; TRBD1 matches at 9 bases. CDR3 length: 15 residues. The ends lost 4 bases at V and 6 bases at J; junction bases unmatched: 8. Per the germline V gene, CDR1 is SGHTS and CDR2 is YDEGEE. The CDR3 spells CASSQARDRANEQFF. CDR3 coding DNA: TGTGCCAGCAGCCAGGCCCGGGACAGGGCCAATGAGCAGTTCTTC.

The gene calls are TRBV4-3 and TRBJ1-1, with D possibly TRBD1 on 5 matching bases. Between the trimmed V and J ends, which lost 1 base and 0 bases, there was a span of 12 bases. This CDR3 is built from 16 residues. The V gene's germline CDR1 is LGHNA and CDR2 YSLEER. The CDR3 region has the DNA TGCGCCAGCAGCCAAGGTCTGACAGTCATGAACACTGAAGCTTTCTTT. As protein: CASSQGLTVMNTEAFF.

The chain uses TRBV2 and TRBJ2-7; weak D call: TRBD2 (6 bases). The CDR3 sequence is 15 residues long. Looked up from germline, CDR1 is SNHLY and CDR2 is FYNNEI. Trimming cost V 6 bases and J 1 base, with 16 bases left between them. Written as DNA, the CDR3 is TGTGCCAGCAGGAGGAACGGGGACTCTTCCTACGAGCAGTACTTC. Its translation: CASRRNGDSSYEQYF.